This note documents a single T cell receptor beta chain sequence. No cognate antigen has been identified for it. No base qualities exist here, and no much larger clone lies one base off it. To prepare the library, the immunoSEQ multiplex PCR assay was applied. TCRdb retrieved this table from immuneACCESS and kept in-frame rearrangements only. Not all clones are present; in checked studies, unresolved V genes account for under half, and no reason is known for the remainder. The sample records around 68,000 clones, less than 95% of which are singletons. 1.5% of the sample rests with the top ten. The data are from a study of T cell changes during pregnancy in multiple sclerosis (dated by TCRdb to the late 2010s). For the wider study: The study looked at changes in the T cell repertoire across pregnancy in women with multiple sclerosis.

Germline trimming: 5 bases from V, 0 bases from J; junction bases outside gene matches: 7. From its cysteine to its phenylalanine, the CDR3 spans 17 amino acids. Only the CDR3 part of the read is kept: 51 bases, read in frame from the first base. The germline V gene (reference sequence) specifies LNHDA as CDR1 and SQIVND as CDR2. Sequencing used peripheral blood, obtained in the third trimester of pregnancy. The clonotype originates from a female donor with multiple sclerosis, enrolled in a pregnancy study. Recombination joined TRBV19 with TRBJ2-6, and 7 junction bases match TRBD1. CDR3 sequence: CASSRDRTLSGANVLTF. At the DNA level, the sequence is TGTGCCAGTAGTCGGGACAGAACCCTCTCTGGGGCCAACGTCCTGACTTTC.